Below are 8 T cell receptor beta chains sequenced from a single sample in a study of PD-L1 blockade in urothelial cancer. The time point is: pretreatment peripheral blood. Here immunoSEQ multiplex PCR was the method, and the copy in TCRdb shows in-frame clones only, minus some. The data hold 80,000 to 90,000 clones, with 85% to 90% observed a single time. Sample: PBMCs, taken around atezolizumab (anti-PD-L1) treatment. Receptors were obtained from a man aged 55-75 years with urothelial cancer.

The chain couples TRBV9 to TRBJ2-2; 9 bases match TRBD1. Germline trimming cut 4 bases from V and 5 bases from J; bases unmatched to any gene: 3. This CDR3 has 14 residues. Germline assignment: CDR1 SGDLS and CDR2 YYNGEE. The CDR3: CASSRQGETGELFF. The DNA for the CDR3 is TGTGCCAGCAGCCGACAGGGGGAAACCGGGGAGCTGTTTTTT.

The chain carries TRBV7-2 and TRBJ2-3; D not resolved. Trimming cost V 0 bases and J 2 bases, with 15 bases left between them. The CDR3 consists of 17 residues. The V gene's germline CDR1 is SGHTA and CDR2 FQGNSA. Written as DNA, the CDR3 is TGTGCCAGCAGCTTAGCAAAGGCAGGCGTCCACACAGATACGCAGTATTTT. Encoded protein: CASSLAKAGVHTDTQYF.

V gene TRBV7-9 combines with J gene TRBJ2-7; D gene unclear. The CDR3 runs 15 residues. Per the germline V gene, CDR1 is SEHNR and CDR2 is FQNEAQ (reference sequence). The ends were cut back, 6 bases at V and 2 bases at J, with 17 bases in the middle. The CDR3 region is CASSPDTYIAYEQYF. CDR3 bases: TGTGCCAGCAGTCCCGACACCTACATTGCCTACGAGCAGTACTTC.

V is TRBV6-5 and J is TRBJ2-5; 7 bases are shared with TRBD1. V gave up 6 bases and J gave up 4 bases; unmatched junction bases: 11. CDR1 and CDR2 from the germline V gene are MNHEY and SVGAGI. This CDR3 has 15 amino acids. The CDR3, as DNA: TGTGCCAGCAGCACGGGACAGCTGGGGTTAGAGACCCAGTACTTC. This encodes CASSTGQLGLETQYF.

This rearrangement joins TRBV18 to TRBJ2-2, with 8 bases identical to TRBD1. Trimming removed 9 bases from V and 5 bases from J; junction bases left unmatched: 14. Germline loops: CDR1 KGHSH, CDR2 LQKENI. The CDR3 is 16 residues long. The CDR3 DNA follows: TGTGCCAGACCAAGTGGACAGGGCACTCATACCGGGGAGCTGTTTTTT. Amino acids: CARPSGQGTHTGELFF.

Here the CDR3 DNA reads TGTGCCTGGAGTGTACTGACTGCGAACACTGAAGCTTTCTTT. It specifies CAWSVLTANTEAFF. The V and J genes are TRBV30 and TRBJ1-1, with D uncertain. Germline loops: CDR1 GTSNPN, CDR2 SVGIG (reference sequence). The CDR3 extends over 14 amino acids. V lost 0 bases and J 1 base, leaving 9 bases between the germline ends.

This clone was seen only once. V is TRBV7-9 and J is TRBJ2-7; 9 bases line up with TRBD1. The germline V gene has CDR1 SEHNR and CDR2 FQNEAQ (reference sequence). V gave up 5 bases and J gave up 5 bases; unmatched junction bases: 7. The CDR3 loop spans 14 amino acids. DNA for the CDR3: TGTGCCAGCAGCCAGGGACAGGGTTACCACGAGCAGTACTTC. The encoded protein is CASSQGQGYHEQYF.

The chain joins TRBV28 to TRBJ1-5; no reliable D call. CDR1 and CDR2 (germline): MDHEN, SYDVKM. V gave up 5 bases and J gave up 0 bases, with 11 bases separating them. The CDR3 runs to 15 residues. This CDR3 reads CASSTVSFSNQPQHF. Written as DNA, the CDR3 is TGTGCCAGCAGTACGGTGAGTTTTAGCAATCAGCCCCAGCATTTT.